The clone carrying this TCR beta chain was picked up a small number of times. The data were taken from a study of blood T cell repertoires in COVID-19. Trimming removed 4 bases from V and 7 bases from J, with 10 bases in between. Germline CDR1 and CDR2: SEHNR and FQNEAQ (reference sequence). CDR3 size: 13 residues. Profiled with immunoSEQ multiplex PCR; TCRdb holds only in-frame clones, not every one. Among hundreds of thousands of clones listed, roughly 87% were seen once. Participants were aged roughly 18 to 90 years, lived in about two dozen US areas, and enrolled virtually. Participants had their cohort set by participant-reported clinical history.

The sequence was obtained from a woman aged 25 to 39 who had recovered from COVID-19. This chain joins TRBV7-9 and TRBJ1-4, with a weak D call TRBD1 (6 bases). The sequencing sample was made of PBMCs or T cells enriched from blood (not recorded which). This chain's CDR3 is CASSSDSFEKLFF. DNA of the CDR3: TGTGCCAGCAGCTCGGACAGCTTTGAAAAACTGTTTTTT.